This is a list of T cell receptor beta chains from one sample in a study of spatial heterogeneity in lung cancer. TCRdb passed the 5' RACE reads through MiXCR, listing each CDR3 protein once. The sample shows around 100,000 distinct CDR3 sequences, nearly 4.5% of them seen only once. The source material was lung tumor tissue, sampled at surgery. The receptor source for this set is a male donor with early-stage non-small cell lung cancer. Each CDR3 is given with its conserved first and last residue. D genes are given only for firm matches. Some rows mark clone size as missing; the rest say once, few, many or name a class of expanded clone.

TRBD1	TRBV12-3/TRBV12-4	TRBJ1-5	many	TGTGCCAGCAGTTTTACAGGGGGCGGTCAGCCCCAGCATTTT	CASSFTGGGQPQHF
TRBD1	TRBV6-1	TRBJ1-5	many	TGTGCCAGCACGGGACAGTACAACAATCAGCCCCAGCATTTT	CASTGQYNNQPQHF
NA	TRBV9	TRBJ2-2	few	TGTGCCAGCAGCCATCCTTCCTCCGACCCAAACACCGGGGAGCTGTTTTTT	CASSHPSSDPNTGELFF
TRBD1	TRBV2	TRBJ1-6	NA	TGTGCCAGCAGACCGACAGGGGGTTATTCACCCCTCCACTTT	CASRPTGGYSPLHF
NA	TRBV29-1	TRBJ2-5	many	TGCAGCGTTGAAGACTCCTACCAAGAGACCCAGTACTTC	CSVEDSYQETQYF
NA	TRBV20-1	TRBJ1-5	many	TGCAGTGCTATAATTGGGACAAGTAGCAATCAGCCCCAGCATTTT	CSAIIGTSSNQPQHF
NA	TRBV10-1	TRBJ2-5	NA	TGCGCCAGCAGTGAGTCGAGGTCACACCGGGAGACCCAGTACTTC	CASSESRSHRETQYF
NA	TRBV6-5	TRBJ1-1	once	TGTGCCAGCAGCTTAAACCAAGGAGGCTACGGCACTGAAGCTTTCTTT	CASSLNQGGYGTEAFF
TRBD1	TRBV6-2/TRBV6-3	TRBJ1-2	many	TGTGCCAGCAGTTCACCCCGACAGGGAAACTATGGCTACACCTTC	CASSSPRQGNYGYTF
NA	TRBV10-3	TRBJ2-3	many	TGTGCCATCAAAAGCGGGCGAGAAGGGGGTTCGCAGTATTTT	CAIKSGREGGSQYF
NA	TRBV6-1	TRBJ2-7	many	TGTGCCAGCAGCAAAGCCAGGGTCTCCTACGAGCAGTACTTC	CASSKARVSYEQYF
TRBD2	TRBV11-2	TRBJ2-7	many	TGTGCCAGCACCGCTCTAGCGGGAGGAGGCGAGCAGTACTTC	CASTALAGGGEQYF
NA	TRBV6-5	TRBJ2-1	many	TGTGCCAGCGGAGATGCAAGGGAGCAGTTCTTC	CASGDAREQFF
TRBD1	TRBV2	TRBJ2-5	many	TGTGCCAGCAGTGGGACAGGGGAGACCCAGTACTTC	CASSGTGETQYF
TRBD2	TRBV7-9	TRBJ2-2	many	TGTGCCAGCAGCCCAGGACTAGACACCGGGGAGCTGTTTTTT	CASSPGLDTGELFF
TRBD1	TRBV7-9	TRBJ1-4	many	TGTGCCAGCAGCCAGACGGGACAGGGAAATGAAAAACTGTTTTTT	CASSQTGQGNEKLFF
NA	TRBV20-1	TRBJ1-2	many	TGCAGTGCTAGAGACCCTGGGGCAGGCGCTAACTATGGCTACACCTTC	CSARDPGAGANYGYTF
TRBD2	TRBV30	TRBJ2-1	NA	TGTGCCTGGAGTCCCCAGTGGGGTAGCGGGACCGATGAGCAGTTCTTC	CAWSPQWGSGTDEQFF
NA	TRBV7-9	TRBJ1-5	few	TGTGCCAGCACGGTACAGCCCCAGCATTTT	CASTVQPQHF
TRBD1	TRBV6-1	TRBJ1-1	NA	TGTGCCAGCATCAATACCGGGACAGCGAACACTGAAGCTTTCTTT	CASINTGTANTEAFF
NA	TRBV18	TRBJ1-1	NA	TGTGCCAGCTCTGCCGAAGCTATCAAGTTGAACACTGAAGCTTTCTTT	CASSAEAIKLNTEAFF
NA	TRBV11-2	TRBJ2-2	NA	TGTGCCAGCAGCTCCCGGGGGACGAACACCGGGGAGCTGTTTTTT	CASSSRGTNTGELFF
TRBD1	TRBV7-9	TRBJ2-7	many	TGTGCCAGCAGCTTAGGAAGAACAGGGGGCGACGAGCAGTACTTC	CASSLGRTGGDEQYF
NA	TRBV20-1	TRBJ2-1	many	TGCAGTGCTAGCGGGAGTAGGAATGAGCAGTTCTTC	CSASGSRNEQFF
TRBD1	TRBV6-5	TRBJ1-5	many	TGTGCCAGCAGTCGGGACAGTGGCCAGCCCCAGCATTTT	CASSRDSGQPQHF
TRBD1	TRBV27	TRBJ2-2	many	TGTGCCAGCAGTTTATTGGACAGGGTGGACGGGGAGCTGTTTTTT	CASSLLDRVDGELFF
NA	TRBV14	TRBJ2-5	many	TGTGCCAGCAGCCAAGATTTGGCGACCCAGTACTTC	CASSQDLATQYF
NA	TRBV3-1	TRBJ2-7	many	TGTGCCAGCAGCCGAGAGGGCCTCTATGGGGTCCTTTACGAGCAGTACTTC	CASSREGLYGVLYEQYF
NA	TRBV6-5	TRBJ2-3	NA	TGTGCCAGCAGTACGCTGAGGGGCGGCACAGATACGCAGTATTTT	CASSTLRGGTDTQYF
NA	TRBV7-9	TRBJ1-4	many	TGTGCCAGCAGCTTCCGCCGAGCCCAGGACGAAAAACTGTTTTTT	CASSFRRAQDEKLFF
NA	TRBV10-3	TRBJ2-1	many	TGTGCCATGGGGGGCAGGGCGGGAAACAATGAGCAGTTCTTC	CAMGGRAGNNEQFF
NA	TRBV3-1	TRBJ2-3	many	TGTGCCAGCAGCCTAGGGACCCCTCCAGATACGCAGTATTTT	CASSLGTPPDTQYF
NA	TRBV5-1	TRBJ2-7	many	TGCGCCAGCAGTGGGGGGGCTAGTTCTCCCTACGAGCAGTACTTC	CASSGGASSPYEQYF
NA	TRBV27	TRBJ2-2	NA	TGTGCCAGCAGTTTCTCGGGGGCCGGCGGGGAGCTGTTTTTT	CASSFSGAGGELFF
NA	TRBV6-1	TRBJ1-5	many	TGTGCCAGCAGTGATCGGGGGATGAGCAATCAGCCCCAGCATTTT	CASSDRGMSNQPQHF
NA	TRBV7-9	TRBJ2-1	many	TGTGCCAGCACCGAGAGAGATAAGCCTGGCTACAATGAGCAGTTCTTC	CASTERDKPGYNEQFF
NA	TRBV5-1	TRBJ2-2	NA	TGCGCCAGCAGACTAGGGGGCGGGGAGCTGTTTTTT	CASRLGGGELFF
TRBD2	TRBV4-2	TRBJ2-1	many	TGTGCCAGCAGCCAAGATGGTTTGGGGGGGTACAATGAGCAGTTCTTC	CASSQDGLGGYNEQFF
TRBD2	TRBV7-6	TRBJ2-2	many	TGTGCCAGCAGCACCGGGACTAGCGGAGGGTCCGGGGAGCTGTTTTTT	CASSTGTSGGSGELFF
NA	TRBV20-1	TRBJ1-6	NA	TGCAGTGCTAGAGGGCCGGGGCGTTTAGGTGATTCACCCCTCCACTTT	CSARGPGRLGDSPLHF
TRBD2	TRBV5-1	TRBJ2-7	many	TGCGCCAGCAGCTATAAGACTAGCGGGACATGGGACGAGCAGTACTTC	CASSYKTSGTWDEQYF
NA	TRBV29-1	TRBJ2-1	many	TGCAGCGCTAGGGACGGAAACTACAATGAGCAGTTCTTC	CSARDGNYNEQFF
NA	TRBV4-1	TRBJ2-5	many	TGCGCCAGCAGCCAAACGCGGGGAGAGACCCAGTACTTC	CASSQTRGETQYF
TRBD2	TRBV28	TRBJ2-1	few	TGTGCCAGCAGTTTAAACTCGGGCGTGGAGCTAGCGGGACACAATGAGCAGTTCTTC	CASSLNSGVELAGHNEQFF
TRBD2	TRBV20-1	TRBJ2-4	many	TGCAGTGCTAGACGACGGGAGGGGGTGGACATTCAGTACTTC	CSARRREGVDIQYF
NA	TRBV7-2	TRBJ2-1	once	TGTGCCAGCAGCTTCGACAGATCTGAGCAGTTCTTC	CASSFDRSEQFF
NA	TRBV6-6	TRBJ1-5	NA	TGTGCCAGCCTACCTGGGTTCCGGCAGGGCCTCAATCAGCCCCAGCATTTT	CASLPGFRQGLNQPQHF